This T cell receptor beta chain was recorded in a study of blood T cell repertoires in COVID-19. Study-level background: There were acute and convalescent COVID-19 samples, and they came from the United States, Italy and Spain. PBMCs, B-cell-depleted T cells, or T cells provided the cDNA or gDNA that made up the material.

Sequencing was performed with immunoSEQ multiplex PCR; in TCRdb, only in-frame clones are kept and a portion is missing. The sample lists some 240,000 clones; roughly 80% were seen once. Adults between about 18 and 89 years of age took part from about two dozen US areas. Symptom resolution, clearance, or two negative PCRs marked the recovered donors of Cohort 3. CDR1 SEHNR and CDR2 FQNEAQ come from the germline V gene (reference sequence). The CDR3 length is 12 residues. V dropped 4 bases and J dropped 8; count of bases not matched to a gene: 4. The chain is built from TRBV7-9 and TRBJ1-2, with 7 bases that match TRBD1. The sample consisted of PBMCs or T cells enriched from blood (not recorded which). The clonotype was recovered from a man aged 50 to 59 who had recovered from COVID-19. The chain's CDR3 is CASSYGDSGYTF. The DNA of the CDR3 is TGTGCCAGCAGCTACGGGGACAGCGGCTACACCTTC.